This section outlines one TCR beta chain sequence together with its context. No antigen is known for it. The CDR3 length is 15 residues. Germline values: CDR1 LGHNA, CDR2 YNFKEQ. The V end lost 0 bases, the J end lost 5 bases, and 13 bases lay between the germline ends. Each CDR3 protein is one row after TCRdb ran MiXCR on the reads. The top ten hold 9.5% to 13% of the sample, which has 490,000 or so distinct CDR3 sequences, about 11% seen once. The sample comes from a study of T cell repertoires in cytomegalovirus infection. At the level of the study: Indications of both CMV infection and matching HLA type were provided by public TCR beta signatures. General observations from the study: Dominating the ex vivo response were HLA-C-restricted CMV-specific TCR beta clonotypes. Summed frequency of public TCR beta families distinguished CMV carriers with the relevant HLA.

Sequences were obtained from PBMCs. The V gene is TRBV4-2, the J gene TRBJ2-5; D assignment may be TRBD1 or TRBD2 (5 bases each). The sequence came from a human donor in good health (CMV status not recorded). Some clones in this sample may be carry-over from other donors' samples. DNA for the CDR3: TGTGCCAGCAGCCAAGAGAGGGGTCGTGGGGAGACCCAGTACTTC. Amino acids: CASSQERGRGETQYF.